This TCR beta chain was documented in a study of blood T cell repertoires in COVID-19. Study-wide context: In each case, the material was cDNA or gDNA derived from T cells, B-cell-depleted T cells, or PBMCs.

Sequencing used immunoSEQ multiplex PCR; TCRdb keeps in-frame clones, though not all of them. The sample lists nearly 110,000 clones, around nine tenths seen once, with roughly 1.2% in the top ten. V was pared by 1 base and J by 15 bases, with 12 bases of the junction left unmatched. The CDR3 runs 14 residues. Germline V gives CDR1 SGHTA, CDR2 FQGNSA. This clone was counted a single time. The sequencing sample was made of peripheral blood. The rearrangement uses TRBV7-2 and TRBJ2-1; 7 nucleotides align to TRBD2. This receptor was identified in a young woman with acute or convalescent COVID-19. CDR3 amino acids: CASSLGLSGGGGFF. In DNA form, the CDR3 reads TGTGCCAGCAGCTTAGGTTTGTCGGGGGGAGGTGGGTTCTTC.